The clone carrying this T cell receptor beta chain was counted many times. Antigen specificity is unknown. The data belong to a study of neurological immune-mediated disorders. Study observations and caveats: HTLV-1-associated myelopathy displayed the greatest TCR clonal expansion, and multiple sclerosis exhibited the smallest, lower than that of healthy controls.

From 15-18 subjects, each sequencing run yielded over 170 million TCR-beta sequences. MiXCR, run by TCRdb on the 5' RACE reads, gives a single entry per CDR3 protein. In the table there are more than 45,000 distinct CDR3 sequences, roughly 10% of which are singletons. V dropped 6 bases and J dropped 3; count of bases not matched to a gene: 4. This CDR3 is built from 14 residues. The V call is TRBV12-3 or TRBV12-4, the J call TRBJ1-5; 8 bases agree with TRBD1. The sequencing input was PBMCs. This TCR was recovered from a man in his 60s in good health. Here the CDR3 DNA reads TGTGCCAGCAGCGGACAGGGCAACAATCAGCCCCAGCATTTT. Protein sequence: CASSGQGNNQPQHF.